This entry lists 23 T cell receptor beta chains sequenced from one sample in a study of blood T cells in healthy people across ages. A second PCR, run for 7 to 11 cycles, used a sample-barcoded 5' primer plus a J-beta primer mix. TCRdb reprocessed the 5' RACE reads with MiXCR, giving one entry per CDR3 protein. The sample yields about 1.4 million distinct CDR3 sequences, almost 60% seen once. Sequencing was performed on blood. All receptors derive from a man younger than 35 in good health.

This clonotype came up a few times. The V call is TRBV20-1, the J call TRBJ1-2, with D unresolved. Germline-derived CDR1 and CDR2 are DFQATT and SNEGSKA (reference sequence). This CDR3 has 17 residues. The V and J ends lost 5 bases and 5 bases respectively, with 27 bases between them. The CDR3 sequence: CSAARPSGRHGPYGYTF. Here the CDR3 DNA reads TGCAGTGCTGCCCGACCGTCCGGCAGGCACGGTCCGTATGGCTACACCTTC.

This clonotype has at least ten counts. The chain employs TRBV2 and TRBJ2-7, with 7 bases identical to TRBD1. The germline CDR1 and CDR2 sequences are SNHLY and FYNNEI. This CDR3 has 14 amino acids. J lost 6 bases, V lost 4 bases, and 9 bases had no gene match. Written as DNA, the CDR3 is TGTGCCAGCAGTGGTTACGGGACAGTGGGCGAGCAGTACTTC. It specifies CASSGYGTVGEQYF.

The rearrangement uses TRBV28 and TRBJ1-2, with 7 bases identical to TRBD1. There are 15 residues in the CDR3. V shed 7 bases, J shed 6 bases, and the junction held 14 bases outside the gene matches. Germline loops: CDR1 MDHEN, CDR2 SYDVKM. The CDR3 DNA sequence: TGTGCCAGCAAACCTCAGGGGGGGCCCATCGATGGCTACACCTTC. It translates to CASKPQGGPIDGYTF.

The chain combines TRBV2 with TRBJ2-7; 7 bases fit TRBD1. With 7 bases clipped from V and 3 bases from J, the junction kept 9 bases outside the gene matches. The CDR3 contains 14 residues. Germline assignment: CDR1 SNHLY and CDR2 FYNNEI. CDR3 nucleotide sequence: TGTGCCAGCACTGACAGGGACCAAGACTACGAGCAGTACTTC. Its protein product is CASTDRDQDYEQYF.

The rearrangement joins TRBV11-2 to TRBJ1-2, with D possibly being TRBD1 (5 bases). Trimming pared 5 bases from V and 6 bases from J, leaving 13 bases between. Per germline, CDR1 SGHAT and CDR2 FQNNGV. This CDR3 is built from 13 residues. CDR3 protein: CASSPGSGDGYTF. The DNA of the CDR3 is TGTGCCAGCAGCCCAGGGTCTGGGGATGGCTACACCTTC.

This clonotype was seen only a few times. The J gene is TRBJ2-7, the V gene TRBV4-1; D call uncertain. V was pared by 0 bases and J by 2 bases, with 8 bases between. The CDR3 is made up of 14 amino acids. Germline CDR1 MGHRA, CDR2 YSYEKL. The CDR3 nucleotides read TGCGCCAGCAGCCAAGATCCCCGGGCCTACGAGCAGTACTTC. It yields the protein CASSQDPRAYEQYF.

The chain has TRBV20-1 and TRBJ2-4; 13 nucleotides agree with TRBD2. CDR1 is DFQATT and CDR2 is SNEGSKA in the germline V gene (reference sequence). The trim removed 2 bases at V and 8 bases at J, leaving 9 bases unmatched. The CDR3 runs to 16 residues. CDR3 nucleotide sequence: TGCAGTGCTAGACTCATACTAGCGGGAGGGAGAGACATTCAGTACTTC. Translating it yields CSARLILAGGRDIQYF.

This clonotype was recorded a few times. The chain couples TRBV5-5 to TRBJ2-1; D might be TRBD2 (5 bases). Germline CDR1 is SGHKS and CDR2 is YYEKEE (reference sequence). The CDR3 has 13 amino acids. V dropped 4 bases and J dropped 5 bases, with 10 bases sitting between them. The CDR3 reads CASSPDSDNEQFF. The CDR3 region has the DNA TGTGCCAGCAGCCCGGACTCAGACAATGAGCAGTTCTTC.

This chain links TRBV6-5 with TRBJ1-4; TRBD1 might be the D (5 bases). This CDR3 comprises 14 residues. In germline, CDR1 is MNHEY, CDR2 SVGAGI. V was cut by 8 bases and J by 7 bases, with 17 bases left in between. The CDR3 sequence: CASAFARQGEKLFF. The CDR3 coding sequence is TGTGCCAGCGCTTTTGCTCGGCAGGGTGAAAAACTGTTTTTT.

The chain joins TRBV6-5 to TRBJ2-3; 10 bases agree with TRBD2. Germline values: CDR1 MNHEY, CDR2 SVGAGI. V was pared by 6 bases and J by 2 bases, with 8 bases of the junction left unmatched. The CDR3 consists of 16 residues. The CDR3 DNA sequence: TGTGCCAGCAGCCCTTGGACTAGCGGATACACAGATACGCAGTATTTT. It codes for CASSPWTSGYTDTQYF.

This chain links TRBV7-2 with TRBJ1-2; D might be TRBD1 (6 bases). The CDR3 covers 15 residues. From germline, CDR1 is SGHTA and CDR2 FQGNSA. Trimming took 1 base from V and 4 from J, leaving 13 bases between them. In DNA form, the CDR3 reads TGTGCCAGCAGCTTAGGGTACCCGGGGGCCTATGGCTACACCTTC. Protein: CASSLGYPGAYGYTF.

The chain joins TRBV5-1 to TRBJ1-6, with D hard to call. V dropped 0 bases and J dropped 10 bases, with 8 bases sitting between them. Germline lookup yields CDR1 SGHRS and CDR2 YFSETQ. The CDR3 totals 13 residues. This chain's CDR3 is CASSLDTGSPLHF. The CDR3 DNA sequence: TGCGCCAGCAGCTTGGATACCGGGTCACCCCTCCACTTT.

The rearrangement uses TRBV15 and TRBJ2-1; D unresolved. The V end lost 1 base, the J end lost 8 bases, and 12 bases lay between the germline ends. Germline values: CDR1 LNHNV, CDR2 YYDKDF (reference sequence). The CDR3 contains 14 residues. CDR3: CATSRASLKDEQFF. Here the CDR3 DNA reads TGTGCCACCAGCAGAGCGAGCTTAAAGGATGAGCAGTTCTTC.

V is TRBV7-2 and J is TRBJ1-5, with no clear D. Germline CDR1 reads SGHTA; CDR2 reads FQGNSA. The CDR3 has 13 amino acids. Between the trimmed V and J ends, which lost 6 bases and 7 bases, there was a span of 13 bases. CDR3 region: CASSQTGLQPQHF. The CDR3 nucleotides read TGTGCCAGCAGTCAGACGGGGTTGCAGCCCCAGCATTTT.

With respect to this clonotype: A clone one base away is much larger, so this may be a read error. The V call is TRBV25-1, the J call TRBJ1-2; D not resolved. The CDR3 has 12 amino acids. Per the germline V gene, CDR1 is MGHDK and CDR2 is SYGVNS. The CDR3: CVSRTSVDGYTF. The CDR3 coding sequence is TGTGTCAGCAGGACGTCAGTCGACGGCTACACCTTC.

The chain recombines TRBV12-3 or TRBV12-4 with TRBJ1-5, with D perhaps matching TRBD1 (5 bases). The V and J ends lost 3 bases and 2 bases respectively, with 17 bases between them. The CDR3 is 17 amino acids. The CDR3: CASSFVAGRRGNQPQHF. DNA for the CDR3: TGTGCCAGCAGTTTCGTCGCAGGGCGGAGGGGCAATCAGCCCCAGCATTTT.

Concerning this clonotype itself: The junction departs from the called germline gene at one end, perhaps through a read error. The chain couples TRBV11-2 to TRBJ2-3, with D possibly TRBD1 on 6 matching bases. The CDR3 runs 13 residues. Per germline, CDR1 SGHAT and CDR2 FQNNGV. CDR3 bases: TGTGCCAGCAGCCTCCTAGCAGGGGATAAGCAGTATTTT. Translation: CASSLLAGDKQYF.

The J gene is TRBJ2-7, the V gene TRBV6-1; possible D gene TRBD2, 5 bases. This CDR3 region has 15 residues. Germline V lookup: CDR1 MNHNS, CDR2 SASEGT. The V and J ends lost 5 bases and 1 base respectively, with 15 bases between them. The CDR3 reads CASSNGKRASYEQYF. CDR3 coding DNA: TGTGCCAGCAGTAACGGGAAACGCGCATCCTACGAGCAGTACTTC.

This sequence joins TRBV27 and TRBJ2-7, with D hard to call. Germline CDR1 is MNHEY and CDR2 is SMNVEV (reference sequence). The CDR3 length is 14 residues. V shed 8 bases and J shed 1 base, with 15 bases lying between them. CDR3 residues: CASGYVDPSYEQYF. Written as DNA, the CDR3 is TGTGCCAGCGGCTATGTGGACCCTTCCTACGAGCAGTACTTC.

This clonotype came up once. The V gene is TRBV7-2, the J gene TRBJ2-5; 7 bases align to TRBD1. This CDR3 region has 14 residues. Germline loops: CDR1 SGHTA, CDR2 FQGNSA. The junction had 3 bases not matched to a gene; V was cut back by 5 bases and J by 0 bases. CDR3 residues: CASSATGDQETQYF. CDR3 in DNA: TGTGCCAGCAGCGCAACAGGGGACCAAGAGACCCAGTACTTC.

V gene TRBV18 combines with J gene TRBJ2-6; D tentatively fits TRBD1 or TRBD2 (6 bases each). Germline V CDR1 and CDR2: KGHSH, LQKENI. The CDR3 length is 20 residues. V lost 2 bases, J lost 3 bases, and 23 bases lay in between. The CDR3 region is CASSPINLREGGNGANVLTF. CDR3 DNA: TGTGCCAGCTCACCAATTAACTTACGTGAGGGGGGCAATGGGGCCAACGTCCTGACTTTC.

This sequence joins TRBV6-2 or TRBV6-3 and TRBJ1-5; D possibly corresponds to TRBD1 (5 bases). Per the germline V gene, CDR1 is MNHEY and CDR2 is SVGEGT. This CDR3 contains 14 residues. The germline V and J ends were trimmed by 4 bases and 2 bases, with 9 bases remaining between them. The chain's CDR3 is CASSWGGGNQPQHF. In DNA, the CDR3 is TGTGCCAGCAGTTGGGGCGGGGGCAATCAGCCCCAGCATTTT.

V is TRBV7-2 and J is TRBJ1-4; D is unclear. The ends were cut back, 1 base at V and 8 bases at J, with 11 bases in the middle. Germline V gene data show CDR1 as SGHTA and CDR2 as FQGNSA. CDR3 length: 14 amino acids. The CDR3 nucleotides read TGTGCCAGCAGCTTAGTTCAGCCGGCGGAAAAACTGTTTTTT. As protein: CASSLVQPAEKLFF.